This T cell receptor (beta chain) was identified during a study of early T cells in non-severe SARS-CoV-2 infection. Points from the study as a whole: The matching step, a VDJdb search, favored anti-spike CD8 responses and missed private and CD4 specificities.

This clonotype was counted at least ten times. The antigen remains undetermined. Trimming shortened V by 4 bases and J by 4 bases, and 7 bases separated the two germline ends. Germline V gene sequence: CDR1 DFQATT, CDR2 SNEGSKA (reference sequence). The CDR3 contains 11 residues. One entry per CDR3 protein results from TCRdb running MiXCR on the 5' RACE reads. The sample yields about 21,000 distinct CDR3 sequences, around 4.8% seen once. The sample was whole blood. The sequence came from an adult who was a healthcare worker with PCR-confirmed SARS-CoV-2 infection or an uninfected control (not recorded which). This chain joins TRBV20-1 and TRBJ2-5; D gene ambiguous. The CDR3 protein is CSAIPLETQYF. CDR3 in DNA: TGCAGTGCTATCCCTTTAGAGACCCAGTACTTC.